Sequencing of this T cell receptor beta chain was carried out in a study of blood T cell repertoires in COVID-19. As for the study in general: COVID-19 samples collected from the United States, Italy and Spain covered acute and convalescent phases. Sample material is recorded as cDNA or gDNA derived from T cells, B-cell-depleted T cells, or PBMCs.

J gave up 9 bases and V 7 bases, and 5 bases lay outside the gene matches. Per the germline V gene, CDR1 is MNHEY and CDR2 is SVGAGI. This CDR3 region has 11 residues. Original methodology: For nucleated cells, counts were estimated from reference gene primer amplification. Profiling relied on immunoSEQ multiplex PCR, and the TCRdb table lists in-frame clones only, not all of them. V and J calls and clone size are copied from that table; D and trimming were computed from the DNA. The sample holds around 220,000 clones; approximately 80% are singletons and the top ten take less than 11%. The V gene is TRBV6-5, the J gene TRBJ2-5; 7 bases line up with TRBD1. The sequenced material came from peripheral blood. This clonotype was sampled from a woman older than 75 with acute or convalescent COVID-19. The CDR3 DNA sequence: TGTGCCAGCACGGTACAGGGGCCCCAGTACTTC. This codes for CASTVQGPQYF.